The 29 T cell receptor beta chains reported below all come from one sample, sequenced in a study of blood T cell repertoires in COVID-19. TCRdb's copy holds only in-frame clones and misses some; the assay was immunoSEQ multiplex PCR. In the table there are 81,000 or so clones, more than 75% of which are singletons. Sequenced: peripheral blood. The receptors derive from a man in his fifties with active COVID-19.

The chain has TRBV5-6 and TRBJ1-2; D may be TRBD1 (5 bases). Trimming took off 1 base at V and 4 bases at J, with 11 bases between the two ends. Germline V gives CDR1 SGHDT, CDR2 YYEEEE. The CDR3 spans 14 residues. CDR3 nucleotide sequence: TGTGCCAGCAGCTTGCCAGGGAAGGGCTATGGCTACACCTTC. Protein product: CASSLPGKGYGYTF.

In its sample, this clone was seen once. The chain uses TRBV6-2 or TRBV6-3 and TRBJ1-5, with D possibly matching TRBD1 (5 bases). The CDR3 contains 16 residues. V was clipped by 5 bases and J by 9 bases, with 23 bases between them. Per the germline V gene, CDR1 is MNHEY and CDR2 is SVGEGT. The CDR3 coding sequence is TGTGCCAGCAGTCTAGACAGTGTCCGAGGGAGGAGGCCCCAGCATTTT. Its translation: CASSLDSVRGRRPQHF.

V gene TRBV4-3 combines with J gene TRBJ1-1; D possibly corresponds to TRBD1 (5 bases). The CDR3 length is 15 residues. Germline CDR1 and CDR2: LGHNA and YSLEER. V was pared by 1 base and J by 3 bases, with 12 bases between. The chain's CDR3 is CASSQGGGLYTEAFF. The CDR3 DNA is TGCGCCAGCAGCCAAGGGGGGGGGTTGTACACTGAAGCTTTCTTT.

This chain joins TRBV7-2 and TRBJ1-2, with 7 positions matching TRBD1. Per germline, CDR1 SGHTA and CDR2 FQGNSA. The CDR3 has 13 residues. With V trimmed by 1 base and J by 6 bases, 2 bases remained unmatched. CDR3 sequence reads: CASSLGTGDGYTF. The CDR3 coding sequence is TGTGCCAGCAGCTTAGGAACAGGGGATGGCTACACCTTC. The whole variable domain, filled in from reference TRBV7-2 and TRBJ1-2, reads GAGVSQSPSNKVTEKGKDVELRCDPISGHTALYWYRQSLGQGLEFLIYFQGNSAPDKSGLPSDRFSAERTGGSVSTLTIQRTQQEDSAVYLCASSLGTGDGYTFGSGTRLTVV.

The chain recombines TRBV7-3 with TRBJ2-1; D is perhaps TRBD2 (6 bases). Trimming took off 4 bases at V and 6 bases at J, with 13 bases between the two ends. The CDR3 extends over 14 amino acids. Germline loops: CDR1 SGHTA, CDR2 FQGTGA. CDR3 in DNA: TGTGCCAGCAGCTCCCTTCCCGGGAGCAATGAGCAGTTCTTC. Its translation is CASSSLPGSNEQFF. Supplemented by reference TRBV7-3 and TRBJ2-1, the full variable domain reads GAGVSQTPSNKVTEKGKYVELRCDPISGHTALYWYRQSLGQGPEFLIYFQGTGAADDSGLPNDRFFAVRPEGSVSTLKIQRTERGDSAVYLCASSSLPGSNEQFFGPGTRLTVL.

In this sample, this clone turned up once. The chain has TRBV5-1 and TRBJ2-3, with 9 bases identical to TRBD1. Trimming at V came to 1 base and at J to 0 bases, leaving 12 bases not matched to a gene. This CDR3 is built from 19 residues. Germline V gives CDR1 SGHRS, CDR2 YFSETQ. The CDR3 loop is CASSLYPGQGGVSTDTQYF. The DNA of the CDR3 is TGCGCCAGCAGCTTGTACCCGGGACAGGGAGGGGTTAGCACAGATACGCAGTATTTT.

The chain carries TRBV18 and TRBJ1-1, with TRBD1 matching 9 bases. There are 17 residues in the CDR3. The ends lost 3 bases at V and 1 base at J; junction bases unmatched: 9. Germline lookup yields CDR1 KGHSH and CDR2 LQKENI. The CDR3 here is CASSPRDRVRPNTEAFF. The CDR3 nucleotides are TGTGCCAGCTCACCTCGGGACAGGGTTCGCCCGAACACTGAAGCTTTCTTT. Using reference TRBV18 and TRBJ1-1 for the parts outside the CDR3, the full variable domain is NAGVMQNPRHLVRRRGQEARLRCSPMKGHSHVYWYRQLPEEGLKFMVYLQKENIIDESGMPKERFSAEFPKEGPSILRIQQVVRGDSAAYFCASSPRDRVRPNTEAFFGQGTRLTVV.

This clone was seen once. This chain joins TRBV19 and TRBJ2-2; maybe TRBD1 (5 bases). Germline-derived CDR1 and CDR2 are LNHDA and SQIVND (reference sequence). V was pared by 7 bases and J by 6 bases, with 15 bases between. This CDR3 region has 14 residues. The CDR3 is CASTPRGFSGELFF. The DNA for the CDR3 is TGTGCCAGTACCCCAAGGGGCTTCTCCGGGGAGCTGTTTTTT. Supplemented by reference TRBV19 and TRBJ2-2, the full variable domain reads DGGITQSPKYLFRKEGQNVTLSCEQNLNHDAMYWYRQDPGQGLRLIYYSQIVNDFQKGDIAEGYSVSREKKESFPLTVTSAQKNPTAFYLCASTPRGFSGELFFGEGSRLTVL.

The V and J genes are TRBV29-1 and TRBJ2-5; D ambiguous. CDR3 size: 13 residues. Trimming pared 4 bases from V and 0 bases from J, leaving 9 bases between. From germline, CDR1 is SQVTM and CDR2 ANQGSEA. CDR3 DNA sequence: TGCAGCGTTGCCAGGAACTACCAAGAGACCCAGTACTTC. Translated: CSVARNYQETQYF.

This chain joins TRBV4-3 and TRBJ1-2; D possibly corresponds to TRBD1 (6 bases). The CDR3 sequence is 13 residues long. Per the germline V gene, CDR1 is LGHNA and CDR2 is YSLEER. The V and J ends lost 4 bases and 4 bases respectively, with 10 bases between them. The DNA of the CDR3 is TGCGCCAGCAGCCTCGGGGGGGCCTATGGCTACACCTTC. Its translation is CASSLGGAYGYTF.

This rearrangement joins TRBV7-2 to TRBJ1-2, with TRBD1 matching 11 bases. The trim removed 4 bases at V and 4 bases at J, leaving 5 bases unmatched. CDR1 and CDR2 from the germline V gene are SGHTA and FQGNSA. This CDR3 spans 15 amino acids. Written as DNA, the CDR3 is TGTGCCAGCAGCTGGACGGGGACAGGGGGCTATGGCTACACCTTC. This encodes CASSWTGTGGYGYTF.

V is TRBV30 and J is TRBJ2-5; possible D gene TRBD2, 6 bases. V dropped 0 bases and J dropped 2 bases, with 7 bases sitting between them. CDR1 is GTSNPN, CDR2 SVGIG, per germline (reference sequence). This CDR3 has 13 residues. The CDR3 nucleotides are TGTGCCTGGAGTGTTGGGACTCAAGAGACCCAGTACTTC. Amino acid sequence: CAWSVGTQETQYF.

DNA of the CDR3: TGTGCCAGCAGCTTAGGGGGGGGGACCCAGTACTTC. Translation: CASSLGGGTQYF. This chain uses TRBV7-2 with TRBJ2-5; TRBD2 matches at 7 bases. The CDR3 sequence is 12 residues long. Germline CDR1 SGHTA, CDR2 FQGNSA. V shed 1 base, J shed 7 bases, and the junction held 0 bases outside the gene matches.

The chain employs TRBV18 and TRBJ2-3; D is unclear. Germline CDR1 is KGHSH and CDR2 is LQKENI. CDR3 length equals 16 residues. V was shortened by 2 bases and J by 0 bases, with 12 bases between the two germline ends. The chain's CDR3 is CASSPEAITSTDTQYF. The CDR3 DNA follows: TGTGCCAGCTCACCAGAAGCGATCACTAGCACAGATACGCAGTATTTT. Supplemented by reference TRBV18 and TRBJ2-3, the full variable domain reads NAGVMQNPRHLVRRRGQEARLRCSPMKGHSHVYWYRQLPEEGLKFMVYLQKENIIDESGMPKERFSAEFPKEGPSILRIQQVVRGDSAAYFCASSPEAITSTDTQYFGPGTRLTVL.

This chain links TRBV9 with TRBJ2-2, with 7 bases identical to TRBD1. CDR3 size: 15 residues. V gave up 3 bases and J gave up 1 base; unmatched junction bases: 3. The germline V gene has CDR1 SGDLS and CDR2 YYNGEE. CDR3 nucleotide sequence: TGTGCCAGCAGCGCACAGGGGATGAACACCGGGGAGCTGTTTTTT. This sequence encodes CASSAQGMNTGELFF.

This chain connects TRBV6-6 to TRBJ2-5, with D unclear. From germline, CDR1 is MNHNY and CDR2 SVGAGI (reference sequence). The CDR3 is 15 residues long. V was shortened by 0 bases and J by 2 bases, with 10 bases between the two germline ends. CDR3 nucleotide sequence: TGTGCCAGCAGTTACTCGAGGCCAGAACAAGAGACCCAGTACTTC. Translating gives CASSYSRPEQETQYF.

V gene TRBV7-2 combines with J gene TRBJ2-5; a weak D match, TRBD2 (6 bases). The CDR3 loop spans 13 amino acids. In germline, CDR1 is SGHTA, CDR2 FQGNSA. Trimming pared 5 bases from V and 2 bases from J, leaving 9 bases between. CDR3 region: CASSRGDQETQYF. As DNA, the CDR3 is TGTGCCAGCAGCCGCGGGGATCAAGAGACCCAGTACTTC.

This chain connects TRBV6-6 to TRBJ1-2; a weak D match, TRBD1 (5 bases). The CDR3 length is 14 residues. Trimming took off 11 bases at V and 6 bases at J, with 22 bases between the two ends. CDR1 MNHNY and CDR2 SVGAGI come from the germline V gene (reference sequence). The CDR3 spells CAHRGNFNGDGYTF. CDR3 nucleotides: TGTGCCCACCGGGGGAATTTCAACGGAGATGGCTACACCTTC.

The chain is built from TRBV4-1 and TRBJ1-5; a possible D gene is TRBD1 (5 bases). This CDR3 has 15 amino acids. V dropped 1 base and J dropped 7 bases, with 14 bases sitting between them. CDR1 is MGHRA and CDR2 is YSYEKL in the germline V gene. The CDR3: CASSQVPEGRQPQHF. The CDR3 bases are TGCGCCAGCAGCCAAGTCCCCGAGGGGAGGCAGCCCCAGCATTTT.

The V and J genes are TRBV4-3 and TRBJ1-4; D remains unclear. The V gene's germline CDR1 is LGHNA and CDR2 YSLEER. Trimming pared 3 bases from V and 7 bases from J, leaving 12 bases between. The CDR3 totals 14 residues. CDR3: CASSHGRGGEKLFF. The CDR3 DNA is TGCGCCAGCAGCCACGGACGGGGTGGTGAAAAACTGTTTTTT.

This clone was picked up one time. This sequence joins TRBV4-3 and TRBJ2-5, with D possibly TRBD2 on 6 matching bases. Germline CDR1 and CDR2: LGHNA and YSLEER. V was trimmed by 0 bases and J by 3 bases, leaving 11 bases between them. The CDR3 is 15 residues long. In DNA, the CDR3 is TGCGCCAGCAGCCAAGATCTGGGAGGTGAAGAGACCCAGTACTTC. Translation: CASSQDLGGEETQYF.

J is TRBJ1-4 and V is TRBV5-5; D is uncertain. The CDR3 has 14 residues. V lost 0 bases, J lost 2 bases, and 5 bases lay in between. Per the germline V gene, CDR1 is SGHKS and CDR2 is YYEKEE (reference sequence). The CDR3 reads CASSLGRTNEKLFF. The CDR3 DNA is TGTGCCAGCAGCTTGGGGAGGACTAATGAAAAACTGTTTTTT.

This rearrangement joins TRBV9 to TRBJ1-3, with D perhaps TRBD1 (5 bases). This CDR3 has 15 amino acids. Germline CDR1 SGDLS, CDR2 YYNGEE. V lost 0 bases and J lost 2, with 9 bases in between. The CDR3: CASSVVGGAGNTIYF. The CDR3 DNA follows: TGTGCCAGCAGCGTAGTCGGGGGGGCTGGAAACACCATATATTTT.

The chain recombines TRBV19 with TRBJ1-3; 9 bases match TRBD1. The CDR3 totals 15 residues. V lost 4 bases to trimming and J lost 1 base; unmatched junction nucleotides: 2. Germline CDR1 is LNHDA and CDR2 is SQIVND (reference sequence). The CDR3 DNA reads TGTGCCAGTAGTACCGACAGGGGGTCTGGAAACACCATATATTTT. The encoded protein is CASSTDRGSGNTIYF.

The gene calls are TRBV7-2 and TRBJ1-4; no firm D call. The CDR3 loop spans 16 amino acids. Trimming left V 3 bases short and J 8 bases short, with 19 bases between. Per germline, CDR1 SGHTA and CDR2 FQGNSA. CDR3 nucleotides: TGTGCCAGCAGCTTGTTTTTGGAACCGCCAGGCGAAAAACTGTTTTTT. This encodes CASSLFLEPPGEKLFF.

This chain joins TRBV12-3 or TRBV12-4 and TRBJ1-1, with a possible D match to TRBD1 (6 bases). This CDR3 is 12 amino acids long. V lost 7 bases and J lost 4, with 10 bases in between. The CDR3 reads CASIEGGTEAFF. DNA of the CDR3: TGTGCCAGCATTGAAGGGGGCACTGAAGCTTTCTTT.

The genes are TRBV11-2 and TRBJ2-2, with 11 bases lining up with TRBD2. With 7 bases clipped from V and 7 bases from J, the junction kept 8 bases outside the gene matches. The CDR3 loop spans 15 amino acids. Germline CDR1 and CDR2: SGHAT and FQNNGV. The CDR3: CASIRLAGGNGELFF. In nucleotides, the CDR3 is TGTGCCAGCATAAGGCTAGCGGGGGGAAACGGGGAGCTGTTTTTT.

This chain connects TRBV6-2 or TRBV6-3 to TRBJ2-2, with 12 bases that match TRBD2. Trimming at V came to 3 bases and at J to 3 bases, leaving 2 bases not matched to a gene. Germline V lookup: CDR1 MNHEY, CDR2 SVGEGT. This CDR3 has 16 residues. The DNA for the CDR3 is TGTGCCAGCAGTTATAGACTAGCGGGAGACACCGGGGAGCTGTTTTTT. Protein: CASSYRLAGDTGELFF.

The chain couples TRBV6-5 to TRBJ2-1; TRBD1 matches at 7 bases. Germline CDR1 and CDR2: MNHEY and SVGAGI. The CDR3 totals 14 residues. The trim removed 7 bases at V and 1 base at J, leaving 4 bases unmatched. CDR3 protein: CASKRDSSYNEQFF. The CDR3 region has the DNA TGTGCCAGCAAGAGGGACAGTTCCTACAATGAGCAGTTCTTC.